These T cell receptor beta chains were read from a single sample in a study of primary melanoma T cells and metastatic recurrence. Produced via immunoSEQ multiplex PCR; TCRdb's table is partial and in-frame only. The sample consists of 1,500 to 2,000 clones, around four fifths of them appearing once. Input material: melanoma tumor tissue. All receptors derive from a human donor with melanoma. The CDR3 runs from the conserved cysteine through the conserved F or W. Fields, in order: J gene, D gene, clone size, V gene, CDR3 DNA, CDR3 protein. D genes are given only for firm matches. Not all rows give a size; the values are once, few, many and, for expanded clones, a class.

J gene: TRBJ2-1
D gene: NA
clone size: NA
V gene: TRBV19
CDR3 DNA: TGTGCCAGTAGTATAGCGGGGGCGAAATACAATGAGCAGTTCTTC
CDR3 protein: CASSIAGAKYNEQFF

J gene: TRBJ2-2
D gene: NA
clone size: NA
V gene: TRBV7-6
CDR3 DNA: TGTGCCAGCAGCTTGGTAGGGGGGCGAGGCACCGGGGAGCTGTTTTTT
CDR3 protein: CASSLVGGRGTGELFF

J gene: TRBJ2-2
D gene: NA
clone size: NA
V gene: TRBV7-1
CDR3 DNA: TGTGCCAGCATCCGCAGGGGCTCCACCGGGGAGCTGTTTTTT
CDR3 protein: CASIRRGSTGELFF

J gene: TRBJ2-1
D gene: NA
clone size: NA
V gene: TRBV7-6
CDR3 DNA: TGTGCCAGCAGCTTAGACAGGACATACAATGAGCAGTTCTTC
CDR3 protein: CASSLDRTYNEQFF

J gene: TRBJ2-4
D gene: NA
clone size: NA
V gene: TRBV11-3
CDR3 DNA: TGTGCCAGCAGCTTGGGGGGCCAAAGGGGCATTCAGTACTTC
CDR3 protein: CASSLGGQRGIQYF

J gene: TRBJ2-2
D gene: NA
clone size: NA
V gene: TRBV29-1
CDR3 DNA: TGCAGCGTTCCCCTTGGACCGAACACCGGGGAGCTGTTTTTT
CDR3 protein: CSVPLGPNTGELFF

J gene: TRBJ2-1
D gene: NA
clone size: large
V gene: TRBV7-1
CDR3 DNA: TGTGCCAGCAGCGCCCGGCCCTTCGATGAGCAGTTCTTC
CDR3 protein: CASSARPFDEQFF

J gene: TRBJ2-7
D gene: NA
clone size: NA
V gene: TRBV19
CDR3 DNA: TGTGCCAGTAGTGGCGGACCCTTCTCCTACGAGCAGTACTTT
CDR3 protein: CASSGGPFSYEQYF

J gene: TRBJ2-1
D gene: NA
clone size: few
V gene: TRBV19
CDR3 DNA: TGTGCCAGTAGTATTCAGGTATACAATGAGCAGTTCTTC
CDR3 protein: CASSIQVYNEQFF

J gene: TRBJ1-2
D gene: NA
clone size: NA
V gene: TRBV6-8
CDR3 DNA: TGTGCCAGCAGTTGGGGGGGACATCACTATGGCTACACCTTC
CDR3 protein: CASSWGGHHYGYTF

J gene: TRBJ1-2
D gene: NA
clone size: NA
V gene: TRBV18
CDR3 DNA: TGTGCCAGCTCACCGGATAACTATGGCTACACCTTC
CDR3 protein: CASSPDNYGYTF

J gene: TRBJ2-1
D gene: TRBD1
clone size: NA
V gene: TRBV29-1
CDR3 DNA: TGCAGCGTTGAAAGGGACAGGGTCCCCTTTGGCAATGAGCAGTTCTTC
CDR3 protein: CSVERDRVPFGNEQFF

J gene: TRBJ2-7
D gene: NA
clone size: NA
V gene: TRBV6-8
CDR3 DNA: TGTGCCAGCAGTGGGGACCCTGAATCCTACGAGCAGTACTTC
CDR3 protein: CASSGDPESYEQYF

J gene: TRBJ2-7
D gene: NA
clone size: NA
V gene: TRBV11-3
CDR3 DNA: TGTGCCAGCAGCTTATTGGGGCAGGGAGACGACGAGCAGTACTTC
CDR3 protein: CASSLLGQGDDEQYF

J gene: TRBJ2-7
D gene: TRBD1
clone size: once
V gene: TRBV19
CDR3 DNA: TGTGCCAGTAGTTCCGGACAGGGCATCTACGAGCAGTACTTC
CDR3 protein: CASSSGQGIYEQYF

J gene: TRBJ1-2
D gene: NA
clone size: NA
V gene: TRBV16
CDR3 DNA: TGTGCTAGTGGTTTGGTAGGGGGACGGACTAGCGGCTACACCTTC
CDR3 protein: CASGLVGGRTSGYTF

J gene: TRBJ2-4
D gene: TRBD2
clone size: NA
V gene: TRBV5-1
CDR3 DNA: TGCGCCAGCAGCCCTAGGACTAGCGCTACAGCCAAAAACATTCAGTACTTC
CDR3 protein: CASSPRTSATAKNIQYF

J gene: TRBJ2-2
D gene: NA
clone size: NA
V gene: TRBV7-2
CDR3 DNA: TGTGCCAGCAGCTTGAAACAGGTCGCGAACACCGGGGAGCTGTTTTTT
CDR3 protein: CASSLKQVANTGELFF

J gene: TRBJ1-6
D gene: NA
clone size: NA
V gene: TRBV5-1
CDR3 DNA: TGCGCCAGCAGCCTCGGACACTATAATTCACCCCTCCACTTT
CDR3 protein: CASSLGHYNSPLHF

J gene: TRBJ2-3
D gene: NA
clone size: NA
V gene: TRBV23-1
CDR3 DNA: TGCGCCAGCAGCTTGACTAGCACAGATACGCAGTATTTT
CDR3 protein: CASSLTSTDTQYF

J gene: TRBJ2-7
D gene: NA
clone size: NA
V gene: TRBV6-8
CDR3 DNA: TGTGCCAGTCAGGGAGGAGTCACCTACGAGCAGTACTTC
CDR3 protein: CASQGGVTYEQYF

J gene: TRBJ1-6
D gene: NA
clone size: NA
V gene: TRBV19
CDR3 DNA: TGTGCCACCTCGGGGGCAGGGACCTACTATAATTCACCCCTCCACTTT
CDR3 protein: CATSGAGTYYNSPLHF

J gene: TRBJ1-1
D gene: TRBD1
clone size: NA
V gene: TRBV6-8
CDR3 DNA: TGTGCCAGCAGTTACTCGGACAGGAAGAACACTGAAGCTTTCTTT
CDR3 protein: CASSYSDRKNTEAFF

J gene: TRBJ1-2
D gene: TRBD1
clone size: once
V gene: TRBV28
CDR3 DNA: TGTGCCAGCAGAAAAGGGACAGCTTATGGCTACACCTTC
CDR3 protein: CASRKGTAYGYTF

J gene: TRBJ2-7
D gene: NA
clone size: NA
V gene: TRBV19
CDR3 DNA: TGTGCCAGTAGTATAGGGTCCGGGACGGCCGCCTACGAGCAGTACTTC
CDR3 protein: CASSIGSGTAAYEQYF

J gene: TRBJ1-5
D gene: NA
clone size: NA
V gene: TRBV5-1
CDR3 DNA: TGCGCCAGCAGCTTAGAGGGTATTGAGAGGCAGCCCCAGCATTTT
CDR3 protein: CASSLEGIERQPQHF

J gene: TRBJ2-2
D gene: NA
clone size: NA
V gene: TRBV11-3
CDR3 DNA: TGTGCCAGCAGCCCGGGACCAGACACCGGGGAGCTGTTTTTT
CDR3 protein: CASSPGPDTGELFF

J gene: TRBJ1-2
D gene: NA
clone size: NA
V gene: TRBV6-1
CDR3 DNA: TGTGCCAGCAGTGAAGGTCCACCACGCCACTATGGCTACACCTTC
CDR3 protein: CASSEGPPRHYGYTF

J gene: TRBJ2-2
D gene: NA
clone size: NA
V gene: TRBV2
CDR3 DNA: TGTGCCAGCAGACACGCCGGGACAAAGAACACCGGGGAGCTGTTTTTT
CDR3 protein: CASRHAGTKNTGELFF

J gene: TRBJ1-5
D gene: TRBD1
clone size: NA
V gene: TRBV11-3
CDR3 DNA: TGTGCCAGCAGCTCAGGACAGGGCCGCAATCAGCCCCAGCATTTT
CDR3 protein: CASSSGQGRNQPQHF

J gene: TRBJ2-7
D gene: NA
clone size: NA
V gene: TRBV6-8
CDR3 DNA: TGTGCCATCGGTACCATTTCCTACGAGCAGTACTTC
CDR3 protein: CAIGTISYEQYF

J gene: TRBJ1-2
D gene: NA
clone size: NA
V gene: TRBV5-1
CDR3 DNA: TGCGCCAGCAGCTTGGAACAGGTCGGTCACTATGGCTACACCTTC
CDR3 protein: CASSLEQVGHYGYTF

J gene: TRBJ2-1
D gene: NA
clone size: NA
V gene: TRBV6-8
CDR3 DNA: TGTGCCAGCAGTTCAGCCAACGGAGATGAGCAGTTCTTC
CDR3 protein: CASSSANGDEQFF

J gene: TRBJ1-4
D gene: NA
clone size: NA
V gene: TRBV5-1
CDR3 DNA: TGCGCCAGCAGCTTGGCCCCTCCGGGGACTAATGAAAAACTGTTTTTT
CDR3 protein: CASSLAPPGTNEKLFF

J gene: TRBJ2-1
D gene: TRBD2
clone size: NA
V gene: TRBV12-5
CDR3 DNA: TGTGCGACCGGGACTAGCGGACACAATGAGCAGTTCTTC
CDR3 protein: CATGTSGHNEQFF

J gene: TRBJ2-2
D gene: NA
clone size: few
V gene: TRBV19
CDR3 DNA: TGTGCCACCGGGACGACCGGGGAGCTGTTTTTT
CDR3 protein: CATGTTGELFF

J gene: TRBJ1-5
D gene: NA
clone size: few
V gene: TRBV7-6
CDR3 DNA: TGTGCCAGCAGCTTGTGGGGACACCAGATACAGGGAAATCAGCCCCAGCATTTT
CDR3 protein: CASSLWGHQIQGNQPQHF

J gene: TRBJ1-1
D gene: NA
clone size: NA
V gene: TRBV30
CDR3 DNA: TGTGCCTGCAGGGCCGGAAGTTGGTACACTGAAGCTTTCTTT
CDR3 protein: CACRAGSWYTEAFF

J gene: TRBJ2-1
D gene: TRBD2
clone size: NA
V gene: TRBV7-6
CDR3 DNA: TGTGCCAGCAGTCTAAGACTAGCGGGGGTAAGGGGCAATGAGCAGTTCTTC
CDR3 protein: CASSLRLAGVRGNEQFF

J gene: TRBJ2-1
D gene: NA
clone size: NA
V gene: TRBV30
CDR3 DNA: TGTGCCAGCAGCTTAGATGCCCATGAGCAGTTCTTC
CDR3 protein: CASSLDAHEQFF